This paragraph covers one TCR beta chain sequence. Its antigen remains unidentified. Looked up from germline, CDR1 is PRHDT and CDR2 is FYEKMQ (reference sequence). The CDR3 runs 14 residues. The V gene lost 1 base and the J gene lost 7 bases, with 10 bases spanning the gap. The sample originates from a study of cytomegalovirus exposure and HLA in healthy donors. Overall study results and limits: A classifier reportedly called cytomegalovirus status with high sensitivity and specificity.

The method was immunoSEQ multiplex PCR; TCRdb's version includes in-frame clones alone and lacks a portion of them. The table lists roughly 150,000 clones, around nine tenths of them singletons. The chain links TRBV13 to TRBJ1-4; TRBD1 might be the D (5 bases). Sequenced input: PBMCs. This TCR was recovered from a man in his late teens or twenties in good health and CMV-seropositive. The CDR3 region is CASSLEGESEKLFF. The CDR3 DNA reads as TGTGCCAGCAGCTTAGAAGGGGAAAGTGAAAAACTGTTTTTT.